This passage covers 2 T cell receptor beta chains from one sample sequenced in a study of CD4+ T cells in melanoma. Clones were read by immunoSEQ multiplex PCR, and TCRdb kept only the in-frame ones, dropping some. The sample yields fewer than 20,000 clones, around four fifths seen once. What was sequenced was cells from a culture (not recorded whether cultured in vitro). These TCRs come from a human donor with melanoma.

This chain links TRBV21-1 with TRBJ2-1; TRBD2, the D gene given by the table, was not confirmed from the DNA. TRBV21-1 has pseudogene status. This CDR3 contains 14 residues. In DNA, the CDR3 is TGTGCCAGCAGCATCCCGGGGGGGGCGAATGAGCAGTTCTTC. Protein: CASSIPGGANEQFF.

The chain employs TRBV6-5 and TRBJ1-1; D remains ambiguous. With 8 bases removed from V and 5 bases from J, the gap between germline ends came to 9 bases. Germline V lookup: CDR1 MNHEY, CDR2 SVGAGI. The CDR3 spans 11 residues. The CDR3 loop is CASGIKTEAFF. For the CDR3, the DNA is TGTGCCAGCGGAATCAAAACTGAAGCTTTCTTT.